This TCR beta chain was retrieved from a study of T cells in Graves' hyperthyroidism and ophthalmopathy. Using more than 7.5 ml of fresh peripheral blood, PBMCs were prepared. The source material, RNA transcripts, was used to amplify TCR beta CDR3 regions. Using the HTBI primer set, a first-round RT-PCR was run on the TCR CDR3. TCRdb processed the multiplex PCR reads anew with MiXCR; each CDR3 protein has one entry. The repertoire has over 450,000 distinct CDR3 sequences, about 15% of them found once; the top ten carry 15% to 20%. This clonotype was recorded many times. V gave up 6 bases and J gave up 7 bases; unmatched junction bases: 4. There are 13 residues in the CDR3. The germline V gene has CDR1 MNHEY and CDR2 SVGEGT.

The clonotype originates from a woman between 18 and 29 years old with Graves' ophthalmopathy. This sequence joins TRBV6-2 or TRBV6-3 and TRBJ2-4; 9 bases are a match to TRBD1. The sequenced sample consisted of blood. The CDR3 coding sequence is TGTGCCAGCAGCACCGGGACAGGGAACATTCAGTACTTC. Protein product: CASSTGTGNIQYF.